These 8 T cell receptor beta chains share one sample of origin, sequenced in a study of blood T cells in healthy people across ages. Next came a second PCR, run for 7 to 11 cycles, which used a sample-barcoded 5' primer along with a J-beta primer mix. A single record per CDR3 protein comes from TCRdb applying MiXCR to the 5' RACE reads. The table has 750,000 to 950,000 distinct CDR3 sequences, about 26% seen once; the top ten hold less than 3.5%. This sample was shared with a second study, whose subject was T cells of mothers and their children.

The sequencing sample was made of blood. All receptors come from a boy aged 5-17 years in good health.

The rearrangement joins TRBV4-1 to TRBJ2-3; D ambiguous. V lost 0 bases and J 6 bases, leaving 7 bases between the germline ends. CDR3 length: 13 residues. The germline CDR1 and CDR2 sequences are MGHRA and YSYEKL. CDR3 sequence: CASSQEPRDTQYF. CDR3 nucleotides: TGCGCCAGCAGCCAAGAGCCCAGGGATACGCAGTATTTT.

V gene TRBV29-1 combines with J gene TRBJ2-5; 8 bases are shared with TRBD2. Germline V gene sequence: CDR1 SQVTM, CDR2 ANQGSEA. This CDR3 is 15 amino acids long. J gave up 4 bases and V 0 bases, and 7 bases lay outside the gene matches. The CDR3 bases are TGCAGCGTTGAAGATCGACGGGGGGGCCCAGAGACCCAGTACTTC. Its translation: CSVEDRRGGPETQYF.

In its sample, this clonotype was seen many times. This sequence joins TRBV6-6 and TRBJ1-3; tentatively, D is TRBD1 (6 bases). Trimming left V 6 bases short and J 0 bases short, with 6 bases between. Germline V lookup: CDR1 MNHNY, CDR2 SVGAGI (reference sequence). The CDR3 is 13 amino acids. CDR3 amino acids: CASRDSSGNTIYF. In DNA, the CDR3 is TGTGCCAGCAGGGACAGCTCTGGAAACACCATATATTTT.

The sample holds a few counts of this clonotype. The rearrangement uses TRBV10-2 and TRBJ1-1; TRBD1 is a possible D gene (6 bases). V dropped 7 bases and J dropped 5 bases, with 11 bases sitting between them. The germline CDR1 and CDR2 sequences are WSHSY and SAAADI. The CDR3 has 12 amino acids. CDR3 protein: CASTRGETEAFF. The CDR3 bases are TGCGCCAGCACTAGGGGGGAAACTGAAGCTTTCTTT.

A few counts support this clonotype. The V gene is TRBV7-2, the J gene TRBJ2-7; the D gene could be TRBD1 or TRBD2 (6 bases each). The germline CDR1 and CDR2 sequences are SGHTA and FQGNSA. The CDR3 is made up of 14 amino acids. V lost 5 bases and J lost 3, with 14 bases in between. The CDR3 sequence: CASSSFGGLYEQYF. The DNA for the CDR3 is TGTGCCAGCAGCAGCTTTGGGGGGCTCTACGAGCAGTACTTC.

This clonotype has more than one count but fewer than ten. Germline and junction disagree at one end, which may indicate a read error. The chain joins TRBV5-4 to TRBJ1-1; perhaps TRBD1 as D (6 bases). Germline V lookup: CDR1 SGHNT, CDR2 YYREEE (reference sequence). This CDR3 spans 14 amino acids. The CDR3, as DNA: TGTGCCGGCAGCCGCGGACAGAGTAACACTGAAGCTTTCTTT. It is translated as CAGSRGQSNTEAFF.

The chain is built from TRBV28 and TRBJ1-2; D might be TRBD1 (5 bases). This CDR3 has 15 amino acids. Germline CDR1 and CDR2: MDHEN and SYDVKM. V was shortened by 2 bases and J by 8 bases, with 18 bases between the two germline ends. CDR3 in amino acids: CASSLPGLIIGGYTF. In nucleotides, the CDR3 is TGTGCCAGCAGTTTACCGGGACTGATCATAGGGGGCTACACCTTC.

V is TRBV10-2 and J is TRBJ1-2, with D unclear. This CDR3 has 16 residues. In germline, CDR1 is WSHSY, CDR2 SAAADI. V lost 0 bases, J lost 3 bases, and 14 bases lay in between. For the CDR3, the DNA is TGCGCCAGCAGTGAGTCGATGGCCCTATTCGACTATGGCTACACCTTC. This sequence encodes CASSESMALFDYGYTF.